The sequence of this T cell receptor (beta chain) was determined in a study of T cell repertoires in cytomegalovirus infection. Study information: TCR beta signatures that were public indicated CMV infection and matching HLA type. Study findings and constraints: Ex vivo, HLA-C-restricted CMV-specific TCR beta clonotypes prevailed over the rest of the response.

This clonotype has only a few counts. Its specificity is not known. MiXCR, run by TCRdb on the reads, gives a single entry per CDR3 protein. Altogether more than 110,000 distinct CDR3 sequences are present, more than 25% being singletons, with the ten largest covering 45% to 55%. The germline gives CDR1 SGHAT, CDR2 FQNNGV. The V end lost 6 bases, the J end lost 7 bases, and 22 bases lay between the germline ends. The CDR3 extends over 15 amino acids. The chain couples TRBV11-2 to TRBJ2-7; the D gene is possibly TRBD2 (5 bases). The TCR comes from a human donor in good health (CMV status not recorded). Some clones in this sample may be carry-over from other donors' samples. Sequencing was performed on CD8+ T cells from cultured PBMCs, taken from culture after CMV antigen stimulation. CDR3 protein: CASSSSAGILGEQYF. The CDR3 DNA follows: TGTGCCAGCAGTTCGTCCGCCGGGATACTGGGAGAGCAGTACTTC.